A selection of T cell receptor beta chains follows, all from one sample in a study of tumor-infiltrating lymphocytes in primary liver carcinoma. TCRdb re-called the multiplex PCR reads through MiXCR, storing one row per CDR3 protein. This sample has roughly 180,000 distinct CDR3 sequences, with about 55% found just once. Sequencing was done on a sample of peripheral blood. The receptors shown here come from a man in his forties or fifties with primary liver carcinoma and hepatitis B virus infection. Each CDR3 is given with its conserved first and last residue. The order of the fields is clone size, D gene, J gene, V gene, CDR3 protein, CDR3 DNA. A D gene is named only where the DNA matches it firmly. Expanded clones get a size class; other rows say once, few or many, or leave the size out.

once	NA	TRBJ2-1	TRBV11-2	CASSVGGEAGWFNEQFF	TGTGCCAGCAGCGTGGGCGGTGAAGCGGGCTGGTTCAATGAGCAGTTCTTC
NA	NA	TRBJ1-5	TRBV2	CASSGRIDSNQPQHF	TGTGCCAGCAGTGGAAGGATCGATAGCAATCAGCCCCAGCATTTT
NA	TRBD1	TRBJ1-2	TRBV7-9	CASSPQGAYGYTF	TGTGCCAGCAGTCCTCAGGGGGCCTATGGCTACACCTTC
NA	NA	TRBJ2-7	TRBV11-2	CASSFTWIHTAYEQYF	TGTGCCAGCAGCTTCACCTGGATCCATACAGCCTACGAGCAGTACTTC
many	NA	TRBJ2-3	TRBV11-3	CASSLEGRSTDTQYF	TGTGCCAGCAGCTTAGAAGGCAGAAGCACAGATACGCAGTATTTT
once	NA	TRBJ2-7	TRBV12-3/TRBV12-4	CASSQGNGGAEQYF	TGTGCCAGCAGCCAAGGCAACGGTGGGGCCGAGCAGTACTTC
few	NA	TRBJ2-7	TRBV5-1	CASSLVAGHDEQYF	TGCGCCAGCAGCTTGGTGGCGGGACATGACGAGCAGTACTTC
few	NA	TRBJ1-4	TRBV29-1	CSVSTTNEKLFF	TGCAGCGTGTCTACCACTAATGAAAAACTGTTTTTT
NA	NA	TRBJ1-4	TRBV4-2	CASSRLLGDEKLFF	TGTGCCAGCAGCCGGTTGTTAGGAGACGAAAAACTGTTTTTT
NA	NA	TRBJ2-3	TRBV11-1	CASSFKGDTQYF	TGTGCCAGCAGCTTCAAGGGGGATACGCAGTATTTT
NA	TRBD2	TRBJ2-7	TRBV28	CASSLGLAVYEQYF	TGTGCCAGCAGTTTGGGGCTAGCGGTCTACGAGCAGTACTTC
NA	NA	TRBJ2-7	TRBV28	CASRAVHEQYF	TGTGCCAGCAGGGCAGTGCACGAGCAGTACTTC
NA	NA	TRBJ1-1	TRBV5-1	CAISPGNTYTEAFF	TGCGCCATCAGCCCCGGGAACACCTACACTGAAGCTTTCTTT
NA	NA	TRBJ1-1	TRBV6-1	CASSVSGSPEAFF	TGTGCCAGCAGTGTTTCAGGGAGCCCTGAAGCTTTCTTT
many	NA	TRBJ2-5	TRBV12-3/TRBV12-4	CASSYLRGVETQYF	TGTGCCAGCAGTTACCTTCGGGGCGTGGAGACCCAGTACTTC
NA	TRBD1	TRBJ2-1	TRBV29-1	CSGLPGQWVDKQFF	TGCAGCGGATTGCCGGGACAGTGGGTGGATAAGCAGTTCTTC
NA	NA	TRBJ2-3	TRBV6-1	CASSVGLASADTQYF	TGTGCCAGCAGTGTCGGCTTAGCTAGCGCAGATACGCAGTATTTT
many	NA	TRBJ2-5	TRBV6-6	CASTRDVQETQYF	TGTGCCAGCACTAGGGACGTCCAAGAGACCCAGTACTTC
NA	NA	TRBJ2-2	TRBV11-2	CASGLADFGRDDTGELFF	TGTGCCAGCGGCTTAGCTGATTTTGGGCGGGACGACACCGGTGAGCTGTTTTTT
NA	NA	TRBJ2-2	TRBV28	CASSIPRGDTGELFF	TGTGCCAGCAGTATACCGAGGGGGGACACCGGGGAGCTGTTTTTT
NA	NA	TRBJ1-1	TRBV6-2/TRBV6-3	CASRLRPTEAFF	TGTGCCAGCAGATTGCGGCCTACTGAAGCTTTCTTT
many	NA	TRBJ2-3	TRBV12-3/TRBV12-4	CASSLRGQLVDTQYF	TGTGCCAGCAGTTTAAGAGGGCAGTTAGTGGATACGCAGTATTTT
NA	TRBD1	TRBJ2-7	TRBV6-5	CARSEDRGSYEQYF	TGTGCCAGGAGCGAGGACAGGGGCTCCTACGAGCAATACTTC
NA	NA	TRBJ2-5	TRBV11-2	CASSLLDSNQETQYF	TGTGCCAGTAGCCTCCTTGACAGTAATCAAGAGACCCAGTACTTC
NA	NA	TRBJ2-1	TRBV14	CASSQSRGGLGNEQFF	TGTGCCAGCAGCCAGTCGAGGGGGGGGCTCGGCAATGAGCAGTTCTTC
NA	TRBD1	TRBJ2-7	TRBV10-3	CAISESDRAYEQYF	TGTGCCATCAGTGAGTCTGACAGGGCCTACGAGCAGTACTTC
few	TRBD2	TRBJ2-1	TRBV14	CASSQLAGVGSNEQFF	TGTGCCAGCAGCCAACTAGCGGGAGTAGGAAGTAATGAGCAGTTCTTC
many	NA	TRBJ2-2	TRBV11-2	CASAVGAHTGELFF	TGTGCCAGCGCGGTCGGGGCGCACACCGGGGAGCTGTTTTTT
once	TRBD2	TRBJ2-7	TRBV11-2	CASSLGLAGVYEPYF	TGTGCCAGCAGCTTGGGACTAGCGGGAGTATACGAGCCGTACTTC
few	TRBD2	TRBJ2-7	TRBV7-9	CASSSPAGVSSYEQYF	TGTGCCAGCAGCTCACCAGCGGGAGTTAGTTCCTACGAGCAGTACTTC
few	NA	TRBJ2-7	TRBV29-1	CSVGPPFGEQYF	TGCAGCGTGGGACCCCCGTTCGGGGAGCAGTACTTC
NA	NA	TRBJ2-5	TRBV6-6	CASSYSTRGAQETQYF	TGTGCCAGCAGTTACTCGACTAGGGGGGCCCAAGAGACCCAGTACTTC
NA	NA	TRBJ2-1	TRBV7-9	CASRRDSEQFF	TGTGCCAGCAGGCGCGACAGTGAGCAGTTCTTC
few	TRBD1	TRBJ2-7	TRBV29-1	CSVRGQGYEQYF	TGCAGCGTCCGTGGACAGGGCTACGAGCAGTACTTC
few	NA	TRBJ2-3	TRBV6-1	CASISLGRDIDTQYF	TGTGCCAGCATTTCCCTCGGCAGGGACATAGATACGCAGTATTTT
many	TRBD2	TRBJ2-1	TRBV11-2	CASSLTSGNEQFF	TGTGCCAGCAGCTTAACTAGCGGGAATGAGCAGTTCTTC
once	TRBD2	TRBJ2-3	TRBV5-4	CASSSGTNGLNTQYF	TGTGCCAGCAGCTCGGGGACTAACGGGTTGAATACGCAGTATTTT
NA	NA	TRBJ1-2	TRBV29-1	CSVEHGYGYGYTF	TGCAGCGTCGAACATGGTTACGGCTATGGCTACACCTTC
NA	NA	TRBJ2-7	TRBV6-5	CAGARGTLSSYEQYF	TGTGCCGGTGCCCGGGGGACTCTGAGCTCCTACGAGCAGTACTTC
NA	NA	TRBJ2-7	TRBV13	CASSSIGGYEQYF	TGTGCCAGCAGCTCGATCGGGGGCTACGAGCAGTACTTC
few	TRBD2	TRBJ2-2	TRBV12-3/TRBV12-4	CASRWLGLAGANTGELFF	TGTGCCAGCCGGTGGTTAGGACTAGCGGGAGCGAACACCGGGGAGCTGTTTTTT
NA	NA	TRBJ2-5	TRBV11-2	CASSSTVGETQYF	TGTGCCAGCAGCTCGACGGTGGGAGAGACCCAGTACTTC
NA	NA	TRBJ2-7	TRBV12-3/TRBV12-4	CASRLVRVEQYF	TGTGCCAGCAGATTGGTCCGCGTAGAGCAGTACTTC
NA	NA	TRBJ1-5	TRBV5-6	CASSLTREGRRGSNQPQYF	TGTGCCAGCAGCCTAACCCGGGAAGGTCGGCGGGGTAGCAATCAGCCCCAATATTTT
NA	TRBD1	TRBJ1-5	TRBV12-3/TRBV12-4	CASSSTGSGPNQPQHF	TGTGCCAGCAGTTCGACAGGGAGTGGACCCAATCAGCCCCAGCATTTT
NA	NA	TRBJ2-7	TRBV12-3/TRBV12-4	CASSLFSSPGEQYF	TGTGCCAGCAGTTTATTTTCGTCCCCGGGGGAGCAGTACTTC
NA	NA	TRBJ1-5	TRBV12-3/TRBV12-4	CASSLNVAQPQHF	TGTGCCAGCAGTTTAAACGTAGCTCAGCCCCAGCATTTT
many	NA	TRBJ2-5	TRBV4-1	CASSQDSGPQETQYF	TGCGCCAGCAGCCAAGATTCGGGACCGCAAGAGACCCAGTACTTC
NA	TRBD2	TRBJ2-1	TRBV7-9	CASSPAGEGYNEQFF	TGTGCCAGCAGCCCTGCCGGGGAGGGCTACAATGAGCAGTTCTTC
NA	TRBD2	TRBJ2-1	TRBV11-1	CAGSLAGERFF	TGTGCCGGCAGCTTAGCGGGAGAGCGGTTCTTC
NA	NA	TRBJ1-1	TRBV29-1	CSAGHLNTEAFF	TGCAGCGCAGGACACTTGAACACTGAAGCTTTCTTT
NA	NA	TRBJ2-4	TRBV6-1	CASTLRTVVDIQYF	TGTGCCAGCACTCTCAGGACAGTGGTAGACATTCAGTACTTC
NA	NA	TRBJ2-3	TRBV29-1	CSVDSPVTDTQYF	TGCAGCGTAGACAGCCCGGTCACAGATACGCAGTATTTT
NA	NA	TRBJ1-1	TRBV6-5	CASSYSMGRAGNTEAFF	TGTGCCAGCAGTTACTCGATGGGGCGGGCGGGGAACACTGAAGCTTTCTTT